These 19 T cell receptor beta chains share one sample of origin, sequenced in a study of OX40 agonist ivuxolimab in advanced cancers. The library was obtained by the immunoSEQ multiplex PCR assay. In TCRdb, the immuneACCESS table is reduced to in-frame sequences with V and J assigned. These tables do not hold every clone; where another copy was compared, an unresolved V gene accounts for under half, and the others remain unexplained. The sample contains roughly 70,000 clones, roughly 90% of them found a single time. Jointly, the top ten make up 0.67% of the sample. The sequences come from CD4+ or CD8+ T cells sorted from blood, collected in a trial of the OX40 agonist ivuxolimab. The receptors were gathered from an adult with an advanced solid tumor such as melanoma, head and neck, liver or kidney cancer.

The genes are TRBV18 and TRBJ2-7; D call uncertain. With 2 bases removed from V and 6 bases from J, the gap between germline ends came to 8 bases. This CDR3 contains 12 residues. Per germline, CDR1 KGHSH and CDR2 LQKENI. CDR3 region: CASSPYSGEQYF. CDR3 bases: TGTGCCAGCTCACCATATTCCGGCGAGCAGTACTTC.

The DNA for the CDR3 is TGTGCCAGCAGTGAAGCAAAACTTGCCACAGATACGCAGTATTTT. It is translated as CASSEAKLATDTQYF. J is TRBJ2-3 and V is TRBV6-1; D not certain. CDR3 size: 15 residues. The ends were cut back, 0 bases at V and 2 bases at J, with 9 bases in the middle. Per germline, CDR1 MNHNS and CDR2 SASEGT.

The chain employs TRBV7-2 and TRBJ2-7; D may be TRBD1 (5 bases). The CDR3 covers 12 residues. Trimming shortened V by 6 bases and J by 3 bases, and 9 bases separated the two germline ends. Germline V CDR1 and CDR2: SGHTA, FQGNSA. The CDR3 DNA reads as TGTGCCAGCAGTGGGGCACGCTACGAGCAGTACTTC. Protein: CASSGARYEQYF.

This chain uses TRBV5-4 with TRBJ2-6; D is undetermined. The CDR3 loop spans 15 amino acids. Per the germline V gene, CDR1 is SGHNT and CDR2 is YYREEE (reference sequence). V was cut by 1 base and J by 4 bases, with 9 bases left in between. CDR3 sequence reads: CASSLQVTGANVLTF. The CDR3 DNA is TGTGCCAGCAGCTTGCAGGTTACCGGGGCCAACGTCCTGACTTTC.

The rearrangement uses TRBV28 and TRBJ2-1; TRBD1 is a possible D gene (6 bases). The germline V gene has CDR1 MDHEN and CDR2 SYDVKM. V dropped 4 bases and J dropped 3 bases, with 13 bases sitting between them. The CDR3 extends over 15 amino acids. CDR3 sequence: CASSSTGTIYNEQFF. DNA for the CDR3: TGTGCCAGCAGTTCCACGGGGACAATCTACAATGAGCAGTTCTTC.

The chain is built from TRBV10-1 and TRBJ2-3, with D perhaps matching TRBD1 (5 bases). This CDR3 comprises 14 residues. The germline V and J ends were trimmed by 8 bases and 1 base, with 13 bases remaining between them. Germline V lookup: CDR1 WNHNN, CDR2 SYGVQD (reference sequence). The CDR3 sequence is CASSRDKRTDTQYF. The CDR3 DNA reads as TGCGCCAGCTCCAGGGATAAACGCACAGATACGCAGTATTTT.

V is TRBV10-1 and J is TRBJ1-2, with 9 bases fitting TRBD1. Per germline, CDR1 WNHNN and CDR2 SYGVQD (reference sequence). V shed 5 bases and J 5 bases; nucleotides not matched to a gene: 3. The CDR3 has 13 amino acids. CDR3 sequence: CASSRGTGYGYTF. In DNA form, the CDR3 reads TGCGCCAGCAGTCGGGGGACAGGGTATGGCTACACCTTC.

The chain has TRBV18 and TRBJ1-2; 12 bases line up with TRBD1. This CDR3 contains 15 residues. CDR1 is KGHSH and CDR2 is LQKENI in the germline V gene. The trim removed 3 bases at V and 7 bases at J, leaving 6 bases unmatched. In DNA form, the CDR3 reads TGTGCCAGCTCACCGAGTGGGACAGGGGGCCGTGGCTACACCTTC. This encodes CASSPSGTGGRGYTF.

CDR3: CASSLLGGRGNQPQHF. The CDR3 DNA is TGCGCCAGCAGCCTCCTCGGGGGGCGAGGCAATCAGCCCCAGCATTTT. This chain joins TRBV4-1 and TRBJ1-5; maybe TRBD1 (6 bases). The V gene's germline CDR1 is MGHRA and CDR2 YSYEKL. The CDR3 contains 16 residues. Trimming removed 4 bases at V and 2 bases at J, with 15 bases between.

This clone turned up a few times. V is TRBV5-5 and J is TRBJ1-2; 8 nucleotides match TRBD1. V lost 4 bases and J lost 6; bases outside the gene matches: 8. The CDR3 length is 14 residues. Per the germline V gene, CDR1 is SGHKS and CDR2 is YYEKEE (reference sequence). CDR3 bases: TGTGCCAGCAGCCCTACCGCAGGGGGCCATGGCTACACCTTC. This codes for CASSPTAGGHGYTF. The full variable domain, rest sourced from reference TRBV5-5 and TRBJ1-2, is DAGVTQSPTHLIKTRGQQVTLRCSPISGHKSVSWYQQVLGQGPQFIFQYYEKEERGRGNFPDRFSARQFPNYSSELNVNALLLGDSALYLCASSPTAGGHGYTFGSGTRLTVV.

The count of this clone is one. The V call is TRBV6-1, the J call TRBJ2-7, with D possibly matching TRBD1 (6 bases). Germline loops: CDR1 MNHNS, CDR2 SASEGT. The CDR3 consists of 13 residues. The ends were cut back, 4 bases at V and 2 bases at J, with 9 bases in the middle. CDR3 in amino acids: CASSVNRAYEQYF. In DNA, the CDR3 is TGTGCCAGCAGTGTCAACAGGGCCTACGAGCAGTACTTC.

The V and J genes are TRBV29-1 and TRBJ1-3; D remains ambiguous. This CDR3 has 13 residues. Deletions cut 2 bases from V and 0 bases from J, with 5 bases between. Germline lookup yields CDR1 SQVTM and CDR2 ANQGSEA. CDR3 residues: CSVEQNSGNTIYF. CDR3 bases: TGCAGCGTTGAACAGAACTCTGGAAACACCATATATTTT.

The chain couples TRBV6-1 to TRBJ2-7; maybe TRBD2 (5 bases). V was clipped by 6 bases and J by 2 bases, with 11 bases between them. This CDR3 spans 13 amino acids. Germline CDR1 and CDR2: MNHNS and SASEGT. CDR3 loop: CASRKSGPYEQYF. DNA of the CDR3: TGTGCCAGCAGGAAGAGCGGCCCCTACGAGCAGTACTTC.

The chain uses TRBV11-2 and TRBJ2-1, with 9 bases matching TRBD1. Trimming at V came to 4 bases and at J to 5 bases, leaving 6 bases not matched to a gene. This CDR3 has 15 amino acids. Germline V gene data show CDR1 as SGHAT and CDR2 as FQNNGV. CDR3 amino acids: CASSSPDRGDNEQFF. CDR3 in DNA: TGTGCCAGCAGCTCCCCCGACAGGGGGGACAATGAGCAGTTCTTC. Variable domain in full (rest from reference TRBV11-2 and TRBJ2-1): EAGVAQSPRYKIIEKRQSVAFWCNPISGHATLYWYQQILGQGPKLLIQFQNNGVVDDSQLPKDRFSAERLKGVDSTLKIQPAKLEDSAVYLCASSSPDRGDNEQFFGPGTRLTVL.

This clone came up a few times. The V gene is TRBV2, the J gene TRBJ1-3; D gene uncertain. The CDR3 length is 15 residues. The germline V and J ends were trimmed by 1 base and 0 bases, with 7 bases remaining between them. Germline V lookup: CDR1 SNHLY, CDR2 FYNNEI. Here the CDR3 DNA reads TGTGCCAGCAGTGAAGATGACTACTCTGGAAACACCATATATTTT. Amino acid sequence: CASSEDDYSGNTIYF.

V and J are TRBV7-3 and TRBJ1-1; the match to TRBD1 covers 8 bases. J gave up 4 bases and V 5 bases, and 9 bases lay outside the gene matches. Germline CDR1 is SGHTA and CDR2 is FQGTGA. The CDR3 runs 15 residues. CDR3 DNA: TGTGCCAGCAGCCCGACCCACACAGGGGGCACTGAAGCTTTCTTT. This gives the protein CASSPTHTGGTEAFF.

The chain employs TRBV5-1 and TRBJ1-2, with a tentative D call TRBD1 (6 bases). V lost 2 bases to trimming and J lost 4 bases, with 9 bases between them. This CDR3 has 13 amino acids. Germline loops: CDR1 SGHRS, CDR2 YFSETQ. CDR3 DNA sequence: TGCGCCAGCAGCTTAGGGGGGATCTATGGCTACACCTTC. It yields the protein CASSLGGIYGYTF.

This chain uses TRBV18 with TRBJ2-2; 8 bases agree with TRBD2. The germline gives CDR1 KGHSH, CDR2 LQKENI. Trimming at V came to 5 bases and at J to 9 bases, leaving 8 bases not matched to a gene. The CDR3 is 14 residues long. The CDR3 DNA follows: TGTGCCAGCTCAACAGAGAGCGGGAGTCGGGAGCTGTTTTTT. As protein: CASSTESGSRELFF.

The V call is TRBV28, the J call TRBJ1-6, with 7 positions matching TRBD1. V shed 10 bases and J 6 bases; nucleotides not matched to a gene: 6. Germline CDR1 is MDHEN and CDR2 is SYDVKM. This CDR3 comprises 13 residues. CDR3 sequence reads: CATEWDSNSPLHF. As DNA, the CDR3 is TGTGCCACCGAATGGGACAGTAATTCACCCCTCCACTTT.